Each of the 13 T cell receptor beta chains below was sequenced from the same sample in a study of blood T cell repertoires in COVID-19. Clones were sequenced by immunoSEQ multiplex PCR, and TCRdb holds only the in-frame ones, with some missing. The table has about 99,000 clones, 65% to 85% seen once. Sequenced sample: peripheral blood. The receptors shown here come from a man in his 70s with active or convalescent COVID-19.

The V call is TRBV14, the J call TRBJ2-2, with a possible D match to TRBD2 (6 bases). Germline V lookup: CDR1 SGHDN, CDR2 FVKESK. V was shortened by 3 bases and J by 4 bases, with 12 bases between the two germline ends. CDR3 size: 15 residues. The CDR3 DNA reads TGTGCCAGCAGCCAGTGGGCGGGGACCACCGGGGAGCTGTTTTTT. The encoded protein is CASSQWAGTTGELFF. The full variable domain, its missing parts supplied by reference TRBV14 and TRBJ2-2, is EAGVTQFPSHSVIEKGQTVTLRCDPISGHDNLYWYRRVMGKEIKFLLHFVKESKQDESGMPNNRFLAERTGGTYSTLKVQPAELEDSGVYFCASSQWAGTTGELFFGEGSRLTVL.

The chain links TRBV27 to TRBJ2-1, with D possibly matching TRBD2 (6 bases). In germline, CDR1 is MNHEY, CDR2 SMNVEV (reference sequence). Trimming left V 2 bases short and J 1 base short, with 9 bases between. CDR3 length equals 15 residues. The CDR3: CASSLGGRSYNEQFF. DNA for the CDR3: TGTGCCAGCAGTTTAGGGGGGAGATCCTACAATGAGCAGTTCTTC.

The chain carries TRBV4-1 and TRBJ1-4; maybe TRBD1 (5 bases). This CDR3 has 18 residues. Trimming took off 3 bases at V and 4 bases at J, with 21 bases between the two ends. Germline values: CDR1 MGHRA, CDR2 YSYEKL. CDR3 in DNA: TGCGCCAGCAGCCAGGAACATATGACAGCGTTGGTTAATGAAAAACTGTTTTTT. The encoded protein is CASSQEHMTALVNEKLFF.

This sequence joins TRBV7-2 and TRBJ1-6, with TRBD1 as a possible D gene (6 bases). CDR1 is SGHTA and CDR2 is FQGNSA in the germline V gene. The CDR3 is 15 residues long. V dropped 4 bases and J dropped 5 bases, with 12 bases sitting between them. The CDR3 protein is CASSYRDTDNSPLHF. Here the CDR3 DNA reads TGTGCCAGCAGCTACCGGGACACAGATAATTCACCCCTCCACTTT. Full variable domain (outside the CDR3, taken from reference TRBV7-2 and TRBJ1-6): GAGVSQSPSNKVTEKGKDVELRCDPISGHTALYWYRQSLGQGLEFLIYFQGNSAPDKSGLPSDRFSAERTGGSVSTLTIQRTQQEDSAVYLCASSYRDTDNSPLHFGNGTRLTVT.

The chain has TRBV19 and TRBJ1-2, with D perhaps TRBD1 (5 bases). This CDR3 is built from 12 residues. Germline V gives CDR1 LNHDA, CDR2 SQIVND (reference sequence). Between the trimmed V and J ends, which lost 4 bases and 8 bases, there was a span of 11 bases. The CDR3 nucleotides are TGTGCCAGTAGTACAGGGCCAGAGGGCTACACCTTC. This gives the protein CASSTGPEGYTF. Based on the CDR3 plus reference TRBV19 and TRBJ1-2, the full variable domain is DGGITQSPKYLFRKEGQNVTLSCEQNLNHDAMYWYRQDPGQGLRLIYYSQIVNDFQKGDIAEGYSVSREKKESFPLTVTSAQKNPTAFYLCASSTGPEGYTFGSGTRLTVV.

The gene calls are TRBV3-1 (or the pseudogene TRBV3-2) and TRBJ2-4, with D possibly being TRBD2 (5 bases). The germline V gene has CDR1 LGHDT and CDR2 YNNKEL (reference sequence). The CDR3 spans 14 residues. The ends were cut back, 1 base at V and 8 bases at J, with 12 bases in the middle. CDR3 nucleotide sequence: TGTGCCAGCAGCCAAGTGGAGGCATACGACATTCAGTACTTC. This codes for CASSQVEAYDIQYF.

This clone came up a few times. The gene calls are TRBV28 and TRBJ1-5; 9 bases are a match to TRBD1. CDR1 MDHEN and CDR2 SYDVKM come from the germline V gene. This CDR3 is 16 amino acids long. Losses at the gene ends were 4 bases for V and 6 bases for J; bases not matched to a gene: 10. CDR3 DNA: TGTGCCAGCAGTTCAGAGGGACAGGGTTGGGGTCAGCCCCAGCATTTT. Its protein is CASSSEGQGWGQPQHF.

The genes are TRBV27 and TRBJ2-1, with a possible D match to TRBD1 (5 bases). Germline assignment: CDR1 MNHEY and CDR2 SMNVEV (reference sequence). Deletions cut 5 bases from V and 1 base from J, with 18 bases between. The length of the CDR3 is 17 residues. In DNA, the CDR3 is TGTGCCAGCAGTCGCTGGACACCCCCGGATTCCTACAATGAGCAGTTCTTC. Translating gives CASSRWTPPDSYNEQFF.

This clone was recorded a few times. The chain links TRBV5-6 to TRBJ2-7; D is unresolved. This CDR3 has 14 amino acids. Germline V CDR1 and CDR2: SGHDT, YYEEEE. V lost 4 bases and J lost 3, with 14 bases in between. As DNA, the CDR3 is TGTGCCAGCAGCCCAATCGACGGCGGCTACGAGCAGTACTTC. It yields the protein CASSPIDGGYEQYF.

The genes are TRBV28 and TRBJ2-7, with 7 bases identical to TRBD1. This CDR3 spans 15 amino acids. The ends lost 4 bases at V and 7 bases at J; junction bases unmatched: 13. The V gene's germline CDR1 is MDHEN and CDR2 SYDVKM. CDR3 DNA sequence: TGTGCCAGCAGTTCACCCCCGACAGGGACGGATGAGCAGTACTTC. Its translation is CASSSPPTGTDEQYF.

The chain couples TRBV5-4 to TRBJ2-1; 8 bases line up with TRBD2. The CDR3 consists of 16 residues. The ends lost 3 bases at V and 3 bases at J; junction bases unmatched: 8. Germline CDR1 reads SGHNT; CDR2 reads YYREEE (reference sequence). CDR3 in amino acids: CASSSEVAGGYNEQFF. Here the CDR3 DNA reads TGTGCCAGCAGCTCGGAGGTGGCGGGGGGCTACAATGAGCAGTTCTTC.

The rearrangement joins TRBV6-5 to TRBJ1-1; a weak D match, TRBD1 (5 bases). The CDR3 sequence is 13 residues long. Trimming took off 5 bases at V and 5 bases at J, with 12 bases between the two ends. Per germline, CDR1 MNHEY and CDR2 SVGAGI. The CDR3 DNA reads TGTGCCAGCAGTCTGACAGAGGAAACTGAAGCTTTCTTT. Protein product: CASSLTEETEAFF.

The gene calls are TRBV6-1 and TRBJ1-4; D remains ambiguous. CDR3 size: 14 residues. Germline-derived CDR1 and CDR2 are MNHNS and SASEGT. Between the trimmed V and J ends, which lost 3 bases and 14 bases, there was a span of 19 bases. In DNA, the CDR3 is TGTGCCAGCAGTGAGTGGCCCCAAGACTCACGGCTGTTTTTT. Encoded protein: CASSEWPQDSRLFF.